A selection of T cell receptor beta chains follows, all from one sample in a study of T-cell reconstitution after alpha-beta-depleted transplantation in children. TCRdb fed the PCR reads into MiXCR, producing one record per CDR3 protein. The sample shows 400,000 to 550,000 distinct CDR3 sequences, about 10% of them seen only once. Material: PBMCs, obtained before TCRalphabeta/CD19-depleted stem cell transplant. Receptors were obtained from a child aged 2-15 years with inherited bone marrow failure, due to receive a stem cell transplant. Both conserved end residues are part of each CDR3. Fields, in order: J gene, clone size, D gene, V gene, CDR3 DNA, CDR3 protein. D genes are given only for firm matches. Size values are once, few and many counts, or a class for expanded clones, and some rows have none.

>TRBJ1-1|.|TRBD1|TRBV7-9
TGTGCCAGCGTCTTAGTACAGGGGAGCACTGAAGCTTTCTTT
CASVLVQGSTEAFF
>TRBJ2-6|many|.|TRBV6-2/TRBV6-3
TGTGCCAGCAGTGGATTCCCTGGGGCCAACGTCCTGACTTTC
CASSGFPGANVLTF
>TRBJ2-1|many|TRBD2|TRBV10-3
TGTGCCATCAGGACTAGCGGGAGCGATGAGCAGTTCTTC
CAIRTSGSDEQFF
>TRBJ1-4|few|TRBD1|TRBV27
TGTGCCAGCAGTTTACGACAGGGGGCAACTAATGAAAAACTGTTTTTT
CASSLRQGATNEKLFF
>TRBJ1-2|.|.|TRBV4-1
TGCGCCAGCAGCCAGGACGGAGACTATGGCTACACCTTC
CASSQDGDYGYTF
>TRBJ2-7|many|.|TRBV20-1
TGCAGTGCTAGATCTGTGGGGGTCTACGAGCAGTACTTC
CSARSVGVYEQYF
>TRBJ2-3|many|.|TRBV20-1
TGCAGTGCTACCCCCAGTCAGACTAGCACAGATACGCAGTATTTT
CSATPSQTSTDTQYF
>TRBJ1-1|many|.|TRBV3-1
TGTGCCAGCAGCCAAGATAACAGGGCAACTGAAGCTTTCTTT
CASSQDNRATEAFF
>TRBJ1-2|many|.|TRBV12-3/TRBV12-4
TGTGCCAGCAGTTTAGGGGGCTCCTATGGCTACACCTTC
CASSLGGSYGYTF
>TRBJ1-4|few|.|TRBV4-1
TGCGCCAGCAGCCAAGCAATTCCCCGGATTAATGAAAAACTGTTTTTT
CASSQAIPRINEKLFF
>TRBJ2-5|few|TRBD1|TRBV5-1
TGCGCCAGCAGCCGGGGACAGGGAAGGGAAGAGACCCAGTACTTC
CASSRGQGREETQYF
>TRBJ2-5|many|.|TRBV29-1
TGCAGCGGGGGCGCAGGGAGCGAGACCCAGTACTTC
CSGGAGSETQYF
>TRBJ2-7|many|.|TRBV20-1
TGCAGTGCTAGAATACAGGGAAGCCACGAGCAGTACTTC
CSARIQGSHEQYF
>TRBJ2-7|few|.|TRBV28
TGTGCCAGCAGTTCCCCATTCGAGCAGTACTTC
CASSSPFEQYF
>TRBJ2-1|few|.|TRBV7-2
TGTGCCACCCTACGACCGGGGGTTAAATACAATGAGCAGTTCTTC
CATLRPGVKYNEQFF
>TRBJ2-4|many|.|TRBV19
TGTGCCAGTAGTATCGGCGGGACCGGGACCAAAAACATTCAGTACTTC
CASSIGGTGTKNIQYF
>TRBJ2-7|many|TRBD2|TRBV4-3
TGCGCCAGCAGCCCCAGTTGGGCGGGAGTATCCTACGAGCAGTACTTC
CASSPSWAGVSYEQYF
>TRBJ1-1|many|.|TRBV12-3/TRBV12-4
TGTGCCAGCAGTTTCATCCGGAACACTGAAGCTTTCTTT
CASSFIRNTEAFF
>TRBJ2-6|many|TRBD2|TRBV20-1
TGCAGTGCTAGAGATACACCCGGGAGGTCTAGCGGGGTCTCTGGGGCCAACGTCCTGACTTTC
CSARDTPGRSSGVSGANVLTF
>TRBJ1-2|few|.|TRBV5-4
TGTGCCAGCAGCTTGGCGGCAGGGGAACCCTATGGCTACACCTTC
CASSLAAGEPYGYTF
>TRBJ2-5|few|TRBD1|TRBV7-2
TGTGCCAGCAGCTTATATGGGACAGGGTTTGAAAGGACCCAGTACTTC
CASSLYGTGFERTQYF
>TRBJ2-7|many|TRBD1|TRBV6-2/TRBV6-3
TGTGCCAGCGAGGGACAGGGGAACGAGCAGTACTTC
CASEGQGNEQYF
>TRBJ1-1|few|TRBD1|TRBV20-1
TGCAGTGCTCGAAGACAGGGAAGGGAAGCTTTCTTT
CSARRQGREAFF
>TRBJ2-1|.|TRBD1|TRBV7-9
TGTGCCAGCAGCTTCGGCAGGGGACAGGGTGTTCATGAGCAGTTCTTC
CASSFGRGQGVHEQFF
>TRBJ2-1|many|.|TRBV11-2
TGTGCCAGCAGCTTAGGGGGTGGGAGTGGCAATGAGCAGTTCTTC
CASSLGGGSGNEQFF
>TRBJ2-7|many|TRBD2|TRBV6-5
TGTGCCAGCAGTTACTCGCGGGGGGAAGCGGACTACGAGCAGTACTTC
CASSYSRGEADYEQYF
>TRBJ1-5|once|.|TRBV20-1
TGCAGTGCTAGAGACGGGCCTTCAAATCAGCCCCAGCATTTT
CSARDGPSNQPQHF
>TRBJ1-2|many|.|TRBV27
TGTGCCAGCAGTCCGTCCCGGGGCAGGGTCCACTATGGCTACACCTTC
CASSPSRGRVHYGYTF
>TRBJ2-5|many|.|TRBV10-3
TGTGCCATCAGTGAGTCACAAGGGCGCATACAAGAGACCCAGTACTTC
CAISESQGRIQETQYF
>TRBJ1-3|many|TRBD1|TRBV5-1
TGCGCCAGCAGCTTCCGTCAGGGGGCTGACACCATATATTTT
CASSFRQGADTIYF
>TRBJ1-3|many|.|TRBV4-1
TGCGCCAGCAGCCACGGCTCACGAAACACCATATATTTT
CASSHGSRNTIYF
>TRBJ2-1|many|TRBD2|TRBV12-3/TRBV12-4
TGTGCCAGCAGCCATTCCTCCCTAGCGGGACTGAATGAGCAGTTCTTC
CASSHSSLAGLNEQFF
>TRBJ1-4|.|TRBD1|TRBV2
TGTGCCAGCAGAGGTGACAGGGGTGCAACTAATGAAAAACTGTTTTTT
CASRGDRGATNEKLFF
>TRBJ2-3|.|.|TRBV20-1
TGCAGTGCTAGAGTCGTGGGAATAGGGGAGTCGATAGATACGCAGTATTTT
CSARVVGIGESIDTQYF
>TRBJ2-2|few|TRBD1|TRBV5-1
TGCGCCAGCAGCTCCCTACTACAGGGGGCCGGGGAGCTGTTTTTT
CASSSLLQGAGELFF
>TRBJ2-1|.|.|TRBV7-2
TGTGCCAGCAGCGTACGACTCCGGGGCTACAATGAGCAGTTCTTC
CASSVRLRGYNEQFF
>TRBJ2-2|.|.|TRBV18
TGTGCCAGCTCACCGATCATTTCGGAACTCGCGAACACCGGGGAGCTGTTTTTT
CASSPIISELANTGELFF
>TRBJ2-5|many|TRBD2|TRBV4-1
TGCGCCAGCAGCCAAGACCCCACTAGCGGGACCCAAGAGACCCAGTACTTC
CASSQDPTSGTQETQYF
>TRBJ2-3|many|TRBD2|TRBV29-1
TGCAGCGTTGAAGATGCTAGCGGGGTAATCACAGATACGCAGTATTTT
CSVEDASGVITDTQYF
>TRBJ2-7|many|TRBD1|TRBV5-1
TGCGCCAGCAGCCCGGGACAGGGGGAAAGTATCTACGAGCAGTACTTC
CASSPGQGESIYEQYF
>TRBJ2-1|many|.|TRBV7-2
TGTGCCAGCAGCTTAGCCGGGACGAACCACTTCAGTGAGCAGTTCTTC
CASSLAGTNHFSEQFF
>TRBJ1-1|many|TRBD1|TRBV7-9
TGTGCCAGCAGCTTAGTCCCAGGGGGGGCGAACACTGAAGCTTTCTTT
CASSLVPGGANTEAFF
>TRBJ2-3|many|.|TRBV3-1
TGTGCCAGCAGCCAAGAATCAGGGGCATGGGCGGTGGATACGCAGTATTTT
CASSQESGAWAVDTQYF
>TRBJ1-1|many|.|TRBV9
TGTGCCAGCAGCCTAGGGCACGTGGCCACTGAAGCTTTCTTT
CASSLGHVATEAFF
>TRBJ2-3|.|TRBD2|TRBV7-2
TGTGCCAGCAGCTTAGTCTTCGGCGGGAGCGGGGCCGATACGCAGTATTTT
CASSLVFGGSGADTQYF
>TRBJ1-1|many|TRBD1|TRBV7-8
TGTGCCAGCAGGGACAGGGACAGGGGCACTGAAGCTTTCTTT
CASRDRDRGTEAFF
>TRBJ2-5|.|TRBD2|TRBV5-4
TGTGCCAGCAGCCCGGGACTAGCGGGAAGCGCGACCCAGTACTTC
CASSPGLAGSATQYF
>TRBJ2-1|few|TRBD2|TRBV19
TGTGCCAGTGGAGGTGGACCGACTAGCGGGTATAAGCATGAGCAGTTCTTC
CASGGGPTSGYKHEQFF
>TRBJ2-7|many|.|TRBV6-5
TGTGCCAGCAGTTACTCCGGGGACGGAACCTACGAGCAGTACTTC
CASSYSGDGTYEQYF
>TRBJ2-7|many|.|TRBV5-1
TGCGCCAGCAGCTTGGGAATAGCGGAGGCCTACGAGCAGTACTTC
CASSLGIAEAYEQYF
>TRBJ1-6|.|.|TRBV25-1
TGTGCCAGCAGTGACCGCTTGGGTTCACCCCTCCACTTT
CASSDRLGSPLHF
>TRBJ2-7|many|TRBD2|TRBV4-3
TGCGCCAGCAGCCAAGACTGGGGCGGGAGATTCTACGAGCAGTACTTC
CASSQDWGGRFYEQYF
>TRBJ2-3|many|.|TRBV7-2
TGTGCCAGCAGCCCGGGCTACTCAGAGGCAGATACGCAGTATTTT
CASSPGYSEADTQYF
>TRBJ2-2|few|TRBD1|TRBV20-1
TGCAGTGCTACTCTTAGGACAGGCCGTTTCGGGGAGCTGTTTTTT
CSATLRTGRFGELFF
>TRBJ2-7|many|.|TRBV4-3
TGCGCCAGCAGCCAAGATCCCGGGCAGGTCTACGAGCAGTACTTC
CASSQDPGQVYEQYF